This T cell receptor (beta chain) is drawn from a study of cytomegalovirus exposure and HLA in healthy donors. Study background: The 130 or so validation repertoires used the same platform as the roughly 700 first-cohort repertoires (as reported by a later analysis).

The V end was cut by 8 bases, the J end by 4 bases, with 12 bases between. Germline assignment: CDR1 LNHNV and CDR2 YYDKDF (reference sequence). This CDR3 is built from 13 residues. Clones were read by immunoSEQ multiplex PCR, and TCRdb kept only the in-frame ones, dropping some. This table has fewer than 90,000 clones, about 94% appearing once. This TCR was sampled from a woman aged 18-29 years in good health and CMV-seronegative. The J gene is TRBJ1-5, the V gene TRBV15, with D maybe TRBD1 (6 bases). The sequenced sample was PBMCs. In DNA, the CDR3 is TGTGCCACCTCGGCACAGGGTAATCAGCCCCAGCATTTT. Translated: CATSAQGNQPQHF.